This is a list of T cell receptor beta chains from one sample in a study of blood T cell repertoires in COVID-19. Profiled with immunoSEQ multiplex PCR; TCRdb holds only in-frame clones, not every one. In the table there are some 150,000 clones, roughly 90% of which are singletons. The sequencing input was peripheral blood. All receptors derive from a woman in her sixties or seventies with active or convalescent COVID-19. The CDR3 runs from the conserved cysteine through the conserved F or W. D genes are given only for firm matches. Not every row has a clone size; where given, it reads once, few, many or a size class.

TGTGCCAGTATAGTCCGGGGAGGAACCTCTGGGGCCAACGTCCTGACTTTC | CASIVRGGTSGANVLTF | TRBV19 | NA | TRBJ2-6 | NA
TGTGCCAGTAGTACCAACAGGGATAAAGAGACCCAGTACTTC | CASSTNRDKETQYF | TRBV19 | NA | TRBJ2-5 | NA
TGTGCCAGCAGCCCCGGGGACGGAGGGAATGAAAAACTGTTTTTT | CASSPGDGGNEKLFF | TRBV7-8 | NA | TRBJ1-4 | NA
TGTGCCACCAGCAGCCAGACAGGGGGCCCCCCCTACGAGCAGTACTTC | CATSSQTGGPPYEQYF | TRBV15 | TRBD1 | TRBJ2-7 | NA
TGTGCCAGCAGCTTAGCGGGCGGGAATGAAAAACTGTTTTTT | CASSLAGGNEKLFF | TRBV7-2 | NA | TRBJ1-4 | NA
TGTGCCAGTAGTCTCCAGTCGACACCCTACGAGCAGTACTTC | CASSLQSTPYEQYF | TRBV19 | NA | TRBJ2-7 | once
TGCAGTGCTACAGGAAACATTCAGTACTTC | CSATGNIQYF | TRBV20-1 | NA | TRBJ2-4 | NA
TGTGCCAGTAGGCCCGCAGGGGGGTATAATGAAAAACTGTTTTTT | CASRPAGGYNEKLFF | TRBV19 | TRBD1 | TRBJ1-4 | NA
TGTGCCAGCAGGTCTACAGGGTTTGGCGAGCAGTACTTC | CASRSTGFGEQYF | TRBV27 | NA | TRBJ2-7 | NA
TGTGCCAGCAGCTTAGGTACGGTCAGGGGATTATCACCCCTCCACTTT | CASSLGTVRGLSPLHF | TRBV7-9 | NA | TRBJ1-6 | NA
TGTGCCAGCAGTCCAACAGGGACCTACGAGCAGTACTTC | CASSPTGTYEQYF | TRBV12-3/TRBV12-4 | NA | TRBJ2-7 | NA
TGTGCCAGCAGCTCCCCCCGGGCAGGGATAGCACCCCTCCACTTT | CASSSPRAGIAPLHF | TRBV7-2 | NA | TRBJ1-6 | NA
TGTGCCAGCGGGGCCGGGACAGTGCTGAACACTGAAGCTTTCTTT | CASGAGTVLNTEAFF | TRBV27 | TRBD1 | TRBJ1-1 | NA
TGTGCCAGCAGCCAAGCGGCACAGGGGGCTAGTGGCTACACCTTC | CASSQAAQGASGYTF | TRBV3-1/TRBV3-2 | TRBD1 | TRBJ1-2 | NA
TGTGCCAGTAGTATAGATCCGCCTAGCGGGGGCCCTCGGGAGACCCAGTACTTC | CASSIDPPSGGPRETQYF | TRBV19 | TRBD2 | TRBJ2-5 | NA
TGCGCCAGCAGCCCGGCGGACTCTGGAAACACCATATATTTT | CASSPADSGNTIYF | TRBV5-1 | NA | TRBJ1-3 | NA
TGTGCCAGCAGCTGGGAGACAGGGGGAAACCAAGAGACCCAGTACTTC | CASSWETGGNQETQYF | TRBV5-6 | TRBD1 | TRBJ2-5 | NA
TGTGCCAGCAGCCAAGGTACCTTCGGGAACTATGGCTACACCTTC | CASSQGTFGNYGYTF | TRBV3-1/TRBV3-2 | NA | TRBJ1-2 | NA
TGTGCCAGCAGTTTAGCGGGGGGCACCGGGGAGCTGTTTTTT | CASSLAGGTGELFF | TRBV9 | TRBD2 | TRBJ2-2 | NA
TGTGCCAGCAGCCCCCTTGTGGGGGCGTCTGAAGCTTTCTTT | CASSPLVGASEAFF | TRBV7-9 | NA | TRBJ1-1 | NA
TGTGCCAGCAGCTTAATGGGGCTTGATGGAAACACCATATATTTT | CASSLMGLDGNTIYF | TRBV7-9 | NA | TRBJ1-3 | few
TGTGCCAGCAGTTCATACAGGGGAACCTACGAGCAGTACTTC | CASSSYRGTYEQYF | TRBV27 | TRBD1 | TRBJ2-7 | NA
TGTGCCAGTAGCCGGGACAGGGCCCATAATCAGCCCCAGCATTTT | CASSRDRAHNQPQHF | TRBV19 | TRBD1 | TRBJ1-5 | NA
TGTGCCAGCAGCGTAGGTATGGCCGGGGGTGGCTACACCTTC | CASSVGMAGGGYTF | TRBV9 | NA | TRBJ1-2 | NA
TGCGCCAGCAGCCAAGAGGGCAGGTTCTATGGCTACACCTTC | CASSQEGRFYGYTF | TRBV4-1 | NA | TRBJ1-2 | NA
TGTGCCATCAGTGGACAGCCCAACATCCAAGAGACCCAGTACTTC | CAISGQPNIQETQYF | TRBV10-3 | NA | TRBJ2-5 | NA
TGTGCCAGCAGTGCACCGACAGGTGGAGTAGCCCGGTCGCATTTT | CASSAPTGGVARSHF | TRBV6-2/TRBV6-3 | NA | TRBJ1-5 | NA
TGTGCCAGCAGCCCTCGGACAGGCTCTGGAAACACCATATATTTT | CASSPRTGSGNTIYF | TRBV3-1/TRBV3-2 | TRBD1 | TRBJ1-3 | once
TGTGCCAGTAGTAGAAAATTAATCGGAGGACAGACCTATAGCAATCAGCCCCAGCATTTT | CASSRKLIGGQTYSNQPQHF | TRBV19 | NA | TRBJ1-5 | NA
TGTGCCAGCAGCCTTCACCCTCGGACAGGGATTAGCAATCAGCCCCAGCATTTT | CASSLHPRTGISNQPQHF | TRBV7-8 | TRBD1 | TRBJ1-5 | NA
TGTGCCAGCAGTTACACCTACAGGGGAAACACTGAAGCTTTCTTT | CASSYTYRGNTEAFF | TRBV6-6 | TRBD1 | TRBJ1-1 | NA
TGTGCCAGCAGAGCTAGCAATCAGCCCCAGCATTTT | CASRASNQPQHF | TRBV6-5 | NA | TRBJ1-5 | NA
TGTGCCAGCAGTTACCCACAGGGGTCGAGCACCTATAATTCACCCCTCCACTTT | CASSYPQGSSTYNSPLHF | TRBV6-2/TRBV6-3 | TRBD1 | TRBJ1-6 | NA
TGTGCCATCAGTAATCCGGGACAGGGGACTGGAGGCTACACCTTC | CAISNPGQGTGGYTF | TRBV10-3 | TRBD1 | TRBJ1-2 | NA
TGCGCCAGCAGCCCCGGTCTGGGAGTTGGGGAAAAACTGTTTTTT | CASSPGLGVGEKLFF | TRBV4-3 | NA | TRBJ1-4 | NA
TGTGCCAGTAGTAGTCCGGGAGCTGGCTATGGCTACACCTTC | CASSSPGAGYGYTF | TRBV19 | NA | TRBJ1-2 | once
TGTGCCAGCAGCTTGGCCGGGGGGACTAATGAAAAACTGTTTTTT | CASSLAGGTNEKLFF | TRBV5-5 | NA | TRBJ1-4 | once